The 2 T cell receptor beta chains below all came from one sample that was sequenced in a study of blood T cell repertoires in COVID-19. Assay used: immunoSEQ multiplex PCR; TCRdb lists only in-frame clones, some missing. This table holds roughly 140,000 clones, around 85% found once. Input material: peripheral blood. The receptors shown here come from a woman in her seventies with acute or convalescent COVID-19.

This chain links TRBV5-1 with TRBJ2-1, with D maybe TRBD2 (5 bases). Trimming cost V 4 bases and J 5 bases, with 10 bases left between them. The CDR3 is made up of 13 amino acids. Germline V gene sequence: CDR1 SGHRS, CDR2 YFSETQ. Here the CDR3 DNA reads TGCGCCAGCAGCACGGACTGGAACAATGAGCAGTTCTTC. Its protein is CASSTDWNNEQFF.

The J gene is TRBJ1-2, the V gene TRBV5-6; the D gene is possibly TRBD1 (6 bases). Trimming shortened V by 4 bases and J by 5 bases, and 15 bases separated the two germline ends. The CDR3 contains 14 residues. The germline gives CDR1 SGHDT, CDR2 YYEEEE. The CDR3: CASSVRTAEYGYTF. For the CDR3, the DNA is TGTGCCAGCAGCGTACGGACAGCTGAGTATGGCTACACCTTC.